Each of the 5 T cell receptor beta chains below was sequenced from the same sample in a study of identical twins. TCRdb redid the calling of the 5' RACE reads with MiXCR, one entry per CDR3 protein. The sample has more than 650,000 distinct CDR3 sequences; 5.5% to 7.5% are singletons. Sample: naive T cells sorted from blood. The receptors derive from a man aged 18-30 years in good health.

The chain joins TRBV27 to TRBJ2-4; D is ambiguous. V was trimmed by 0 bases and J by 6 bases, leaving 9 bases between them. Germline assignment: CDR1 MNHEY and CDR2 SMNVEV (reference sequence). The length of the CDR3 is 14 residues. The CDR3 protein is CASSLSESPNIQYF. As DNA, the CDR3 is TGTGCCAGCAGTTTATCTGAGTCGCCAAACATTCAGTACTTC.

This clonotype showed up many times. The chain is built from TRBV6-5 and TRBJ2-3; D is unclear. CDR3 length: 14 amino acids. Germline CDR1 MNHEY, CDR2 SVGAGI. V lost 4 bases to trimming and J lost 2 bases, with 10 bases between them. This CDR3 reads CASSWVGVTDTQYF. The CDR3 region has the DNA TGTGCCAGCAGTTGGGTCGGTGTCACAGATACGCAGTATTTT.

This clonotype has more than one count but fewer than ten. The chain is built from TRBV19 and TRBJ2-7; D not resolved. This CDR3 comprises 13 residues. CDR1 LNHDA and CDR2 SQIVND come from the germline V gene (reference sequence). V lost 8 bases and J 3 bases, leaving 14 bases between the germline ends. The CDR3 region is CASGWRLHYEQYF. The DNA of the CDR3 is TGTGCCAGTGGGTGGAGACTCCACTACGAGCAGTACTTC.

This clonotype has at least ten counts. The chain joins TRBV12-3 or TRBV12-4 to TRBJ2-2; 12 nucleotides agree with TRBD2. Losses at the gene ends were 6 bases for V and 2 bases for J; bases not matched to a gene: 1. There are 15 residues in the CDR3. CDR3 residues: CASSGLAGNTGELFF. The CDR3 bases are TGTGCCAGCAGCGGACTAGCGGGAAACACCGGGGAGCTGTTTTTT.

This clonotype was seen ten or more times. The chain carries TRBV12-3 or TRBV12-4 and TRBJ2-2; 14 nucleotides match TRBD2. Trimming took 4 bases from V and 7 from J; bases not matched to a gene: 5. The CDR3 loop spans 16 amino acids. DNA for the CDR3: TGTGCCAGCAGTTGGGGACTAGCGGGAGCGGACGGGGAGCTGTTTTTT. Protein sequence: CASSWGLAGADGELFF.